Below, 7 T cell receptor beta chains from the same sample are listed, as sequenced in a study of cytomegalovirus exposure and HLA in healthy donors. In the PCR, 60 Vbeta and 13 Jbeta primers were used. Method: immunoSEQ multiplex PCR; TCRdb's copy keeps in-frame clones and lacks some. Of about 130,000 clones in the sample, roughly 77% were seen once. The sample was PBMCs. The origin of the receptors is a middle-aged woman in good health and CMV-seropositive.

Concerning this clone itself: The sample carries other DNA sequences with the same CDR3. The gene calls are TRBV18 and TRBJ1-1, with D possibly matching TRBD1 (6 bases). CDR3 length: 14 residues. CDR1 and CDR2 (germline): KGHSH, LQKENI. Trimming cost V 3 bases and J 1 base, with 9 bases left between them. CDR3 sequence: CASSPGTPNTEAFF. The CDR3 DNA reads as TGTGCCAGCTCACCTGGGACACCGAACACTGAAGCTTTCTTT.

This rearrangement joins TRBV5-1 to TRBJ2-7; tentatively, D is TRBD2 (5 bases). The CDR3 is 14 amino acids. Germline values: CDR1 SGHRS, CDR2 YFSETQ. The V end lost 4 bases, the J end lost 7 bases, and 18 bases lay between the germline ends. The CDR3 is CASSPTRSAGEQYF. The CDR3, as DNA: TGCGCCAGCAGCCCGACCCGGTCCGCGGGTGAGCAGTACTTC.

The J gene is TRBJ2-1, the V gene TRBV27, with a possible D match to TRBD1 (5 bases). Germline assignment: CDR1 MNHEY and CDR2 SMNVEV (reference sequence). The CDR3 is 13 residues long. Trimming cost V 4 bases and J 5 bases, with 9 bases left between them. Here the CDR3 reads CASSWGRNNEQFF. DNA of the CDR3: TGTGCCAGCAGTTGGGGCAGGAACAATGAGCAGTTCTTC.

The chain combines TRBV6-6 with TRBJ2-5; a weak D match, TRBD2 (6 bases). Germline CDR1 and CDR2: MNHNY and SVGAGI (reference sequence). This CDR3 region has 11 residues. Trimming took 6 bases from V and 9 from J, leaving 11 bases between them. The CDR3 reads CASRSGEAQYF. For the CDR3, the DNA is TGTGCCAGCAGATCCGGGGAGGCCCAGTACTTC.

V gene TRBV5-5 combines with J gene TRBJ1-2, with TRBD1 as a possible D gene (6 bases). This CDR3 comprises 16 residues. Germline values: CDR1 SGHKS, CDR2 YYEKEE (reference sequence). The V end was cut by 0 bases, the J end by 7 bases, with 19 bases between. The CDR3 protein is CASSLAPGGIVSGYTF. As DNA, the CDR3 is TGTGCCAGCAGCTTGGCGCCGGGGGGCATTGTGAGTGGCTACACCTTC.

The J gene is TRBJ1-1, the V gene TRBV5-1, with D possibly TRBD1 on 5 matching bases. The CDR3 has 16 amino acids. V lost 0 bases and J lost 4, with 16 bases in between. Germline V gene sequence: CDR1 SGHRS, CDR2 YFSETQ. The CDR3 region is CASSLGMGGRSTEAFF. DNA of the CDR3: TGCGCCAGCAGCTTGGGTATGGGGGGAAGGAGCACTGAAGCTTTCTTT.

J is TRBJ2-5 and V is TRBV6-5; 8 bases match TRBD1. Germline CDR1 and CDR2: MNHEY and SVGAGI. The CDR3 is 15 amino acids. V was pared by 7 bases and J by 2 bases, with 9 bases of the junction left unmatched. The CDR3 bases are TGTGCCAGCACCTTGACAGGGGCCCCTCAAGAGACCCAGTACTTC. Translating gives CASTLTGAPQETQYF.